This TCR beta chain was identified in a study of shared clonotypes between healthy human individuals (dated by TCRdb to the early 2020s). Regarding the complete study: The cohort comprised a couple of women and a few men aged 18 to 49 years. For each donor, three plates each were used for CD4 naive and CD4 memory, two plates were used for CD8 naive, and one plate was used for CD8 memory. Per donor, leukapheresis produced somewhere between about 0.8 and 9 billion PBMCs. Blood TCR repertoires of roughly five healthy adults were deeply sequenced to estimate repertoire size and the extent of clonotype sharing between individuals. To increase sequencing depth and limit assay-specific biases, different laboratories used diverse techniques to prepare libraries and sequence TCR repertoires. Beyond this particular receptor, the publication reports: Incomplete sequencing was indicated by rarefaction of sorted-subset datasets, despite the large sequencing depth. Larger estimated clonotype richness was generally found for naive subsets than for memory subsets. Pairwise subsampling led to the expectation that sequencing depth would affect the degree of clonotype sharing among donors. Approximately 4.8% of naive CD4, roughly 3.5% of naive CD8, 2% to 2.5% of memory CD4, and approximately 0.4% of memory CD8 clonotypes were shared across a few donors. Compared with non-shared clonotypes, the clonotypes found in all four sorted-subset donors had higher generation probabilities. Sampling was restricted to blood, and TCR repertoires in tissue are likely to differ from TCR repertoires in blood. Because the study included only a small number of donors, the genetic and exposure-history diversity represented was limited.

Donors were healthy HIV-negative adults with no recently reported acute infections or vaccinations. Every donor was a Caucasian adult living in Nashville, Tennessee, USA. CD4+ T cells were enriched through magnetic negative selection, after which naive cells were positively selected on CD45RA and the remaining negative fraction served as the memory subset. Blood was obtained by leukapheresis, after which PBMCs were separated by Ficoll-Histopaque density gradient centrifugation and cryopreserved in liquid nitrogen vapor phase. Analytical flow cytometry was used to check the purity and quantity of every magnetically sorted T cell population. Genomic DNA was isolated from each sorted fraction and quantified by UV absorbance on a Nanodrop 2000c. This clone was recorded once. No cognate antigen has been identified for it. The record has no base qualities; no much larger clone is one base away. There are 14 amino acids in the CDR3, from cysteine to phenylalanine inclusive. CDR3 DNA only is kept here, 42 bases in frame from base 1. Sequences SGHRS (CDR1) and YFSETQ (CDR2) are obtained from the germline V gene. Trimming removed 0 bases from V and 9 bases from J, leaving 13 bases between the germline ends.

Using the deep immunoSEQ assay, multiplex PCR amplified TCR CDR3 regions from genomic DNA. Extracted genomic DNA from each cell subset was distributed evenly across all wells of several immunoSEQ 96-well plates, and each plate was treated as a replicate. For sorted subsets, about 200 ng genomic DNA, equal to tens of thousands of T cell genomes, was loaded into each replicate PCR. Purified libraries were quantified with a Qubit 3.0 fluorometer, sized on a Bioanalyzer 2100, and re-quantified with the KAPA Library Quantification kit. Each immunoSEQ 96-well plate was sequenced on its own single-read 150-cycle Illumina NextSeq 550 flow cell. In the paper's pipeline: Because only junctional sequences without quality scores were contained in the immunoSEQ output, filtering matching that applied to full-length reads could not be performed. Sequences were annotated with PyIR, a Python wrapper for IgBLAST v1.9, using IMGT germline references to assign V/J genes and CDR3. Reads were filtered out if the reads had weak V/J assignments (E-value above 1e-6), no CDR3, stop codons, out-of-frame junctions, or ambiguous translated residues. V3J clonotypes were defined as sequences sharing the same inferred V gene, J gene, and CDR3 amino acid sequence. The percentage overlap between two repertoires was calculated by dividing the number of shared unique clonotypes by the size of the smaller repertoire. RTK rarefaction, the Chao1 estimator, and Recon v2.1 estimates of unobserved clonotypes were used to assess repertoire richness. Generation probabilities were computed with OLGA for all TCRbeta clonotypes obtained by the gDNA method from several donors. Drawn from immuneACCESS, this table holds only the in-frame rearrangements with V and J called that TCRdb kept. Clones are partly lost; checked studies trace under half to an unresolved V gene and leave the rest unexplained. From that table come the V and J calls and clone size; the DNA was used to work out D and trimming. Here the sample has over a million clones; roughly 96% occur a single time. The ten largest make up approximately 1.1% of the sample.

This receptor chain uses TRBV5-1 and TRBJ2-1; confidence is insufficient to name the D gene. The receptor's source is a man between 25 and 39 years old in good health. Material for sequencing was naive CD4+ T cells sorted from blood. The cell subset or site label, read with the paper, signifies: CD45RA+ positively selected. The DNA sequence follows: TGCGCCAGCAGCTTGGGCCAAGCAATAAGTGAGCAGTTCTTC. It translates as CASSLGQAISEQFF.